This TCR beta chain was identified during a study of T cell changes during pregnancy in multiple sclerosis. Profiling relied on immunoSEQ multiplex PCR, and the TCRdb table lists in-frame clones only, not all of them. Of fewer than 70,000 clones in the sample, 80% to 90% are singletons; the top ten hold around 2.3%. Germline V gives CDR1 SEHNR, CDR2 FQNEAQ (reference sequence). This CDR3 is 14 amino acids long. V shed 1 base and J shed 2 bases, with 8 bases lying between them. This chain links TRBV7-9 with TRBJ1-1; possibly TRBD1 for D (5 bases). The sequence derives from a female donor with multiple sclerosis, enrolled in a pregnancy study. The source material was peripheral blood, sampled in the first trimester of pregnancy. CDR3 loop: CASSLGTGNTEAFF. The DNA of the CDR3 is TGTGCCAGCAGCTTAGGAACAGGAAACACTGAAGCTTTCTTT.